This T cell receptor (beta chain) was identified in a study of blood T cell repertoires in COVID-19. In germline, CDR1 is SGHDT, CDR2 YYEEEE. V lost 4 bases and J lost 3; bases outside the gene matches: 3. The CDR3 contains 14 residues. Authors' analysis steps: By means of reference gene primer amplification, nucleated cell counts were estimated. Produced via immunoSEQ multiplex PCR; TCRdb's table is partial and in-frame only. Clone size and V and J calls were adopted from that table, with D and trimming inferred from the DNA. Among roughly 100,000 clones listed, roughly 80% were seen once. The sample consisted of peripheral blood. The sequence derives from a woman older than 75 with acute or convalescent COVID-19. This chain uses TRBV5-6 with TRBJ2-3, with 9 bases that match TRBD2. The CDR3 region has the DNA TGTGCCAGCAGCCTTAGCGGGAGTACAGATACGCAGTATTTT. Translation gives CASSLSGSTDTQYF.